This T cell receptor (beta chain) was found in a study of T-cell reconstitution after alpha-beta-depleted transplantation in children. Findings and limits, study-wide: After transplant, at about two months, alpha-beta T cells were reportedly derived from several hundred expanded graft clones. Newly generated T cells supplied most T-cell counts and diversity one year post-transplant. Diversity of TCRbeta at day 60 was high in some patients, arising from surviving recipient T cells and thymic progenitors.

TCRbeta library preparation incorporated unique molecular identifiers. TCRdb reanalysed the PCR reads using MiXCR and keeps one entry per CDR3 protein. The sample holds 150,000 to 200,000 distinct CDR3 sequences, more than 9.5% seen once. This clonotype was observed many times. Its antigen is undetermined. Unmatched junction bases numbered 10, after V lost 1 base and J lost 6 bases. The germline gives CDR1 SGHTS, CDR2 YDEGEE. This CDR3 contains 17 residues. The clonotype comes from a boy younger than 10 with acute myeloid leukemia, due to receive a stem cell transplant. This chain connects TRBV5-8 to TRBJ2-3; 11 bases line up with TRBD2. The specimen comprised PBMCs, sampled before TCRalphabeta/CD19-depleted stem cell transplant. The CDR3 protein is CASSLIHSGGGRDTQYF. CDR3 bases: TGTGCCAGCAGCTTGATCCATAGCGGGGGGGGTCGGGATACGCAGTATTTT.